These 9 T cell receptor beta chains share one sample of origin, sequenced in a study of regulatory T cells in long-lasting Graves disease. Time point defined: newly diagnosed GD, antithyroid drugs for less than 3 months. From RNA extracted from PBMCs, the TCR library was made. Library construction for TCR beta used iRepertoire HTBI primers and Arm-PCR of CDR3 regions. TCRdb processed the multiplex PCR reads anew with MiXCR; each CDR3 protein has one entry. The sample contains 580,000 or so distinct CDR3 sequences, about 16% of which appear only once. These data also formed part of another study, on T cells in Graves' hyperthyroidism and ophthalmopathy.

Source: peripheral blood mononuclear cells (PBMCs), taken at new diagnosis, from a patient treated with antithyroid drugs. These receptors came from a man aged 18 to 29 with Graves disease.

The rearrangement links TRBV10-2 to TRBJ1-1; 8 nucleotides agree with TRBD1. Trimming took 6 bases from V and 7 from J; bases not matched to a gene: 10. The CDR3 has 14 amino acids. Germline V gives CDR1 WSHSY, CDR2 SAAADI. The CDR3 coding sequence is TGCGCCAGCAGGGGGGCAGGGGGCGGCAGTGAAGCTTTCTTT. It is translated as CASRGAGGGSEAFF.

Many counts were recorded for this clonotype. A junction boundary mismatches the germline segment, possibly from a read error. The V gene is TRBV5-1, the J gene TRBJ1-5, with 10 positions matching TRBD1. From germline, CDR1 is SGHRS and CDR2 YFSETQ. This CDR3 contains 15 residues. CDR3 loop: CASSLGDRGNQPQHF. Written as DNA, the CDR3 is TGTGCCAGCAGCTTAGGGGACAGGGGAAATCAGCCCCAGCATTTT.

This chain uses TRBV6-4 with TRBJ2-7, with unresolved D. This CDR3 is 20 amino acids long. V lost 6 bases and J 2 bases, leaving 32 bases between the germline ends. Germline values: CDR1 MRHNA, CDR2 SNTAGT. The CDR3 reads CASSAPRRLTCLISPYEQYF. CDR3 bases: TGTGCCAGCAGCGCACCGAGGCGGCTAACATGCCTTATTTCCCCCTACGAGCAGTACTTC.

This clonotype was detected a few times. The J gene is TRBJ2-3, the V gene TRBV20-1; D is unclear. Germline V gene sequence: CDR1 DFQATT, CDR2 SNEGSKA (reference sequence). Trimming stripped 3 bases from V and 0 bases from J, with 13 bases between. This CDR3 comprises 15 residues. CDR3 in amino acids: CSASKDRYSTDTQYF. As DNA, the CDR3 is TGCAGTGCTAGTAAGGACCGTTATAGCACAGATACGCAGTATTTT.

This clonotype was observed a few times. The chain combines TRBV30 with TRBJ2-4; D remains ambiguous. Germline CDR1 reads GTSNPN; CDR2 reads SVGIG (reference sequence). The CDR3 covers 13 residues. Between the trimmed V and J ends, which lost 4 bases and 8 bases, there was a span of 15 bases. The CDR3 nucleotides are TGTGCCTGGACAAGGCGTGGACGGGACATTCAGTACTTC. Translated, it gives CAWTRRGRDIQYF.

This clonotype was seen ten or more times. The J gene is TRBJ2-3, the V gene TRBV28, with D tentatively TRBD1 (5 bases). CDR3 size: 17 residues. The germline V gene encodes CDR1 MDHEN and CDR2 SYDVKM. V was clipped by 4 bases and J by 4 bases, with 21 bases between them. The chain's CDR3 is CASSSLSGYELADTQYF. The DNA of the CDR3 is TGTGCCAGCAGTTCCTTATCAGGGTATGAGCTCGCAGATACGCAGTATTTT.

This clonotype was recorded a few times. The rearrangement links TRBV7-9 to TRBJ1-2, with TRBD1 matching 8 bases. The CDR3 covers 13 residues. CDR1 SEHNR and CDR2 FQNEAQ come from the germline V gene (reference sequence). V gave up 5 bases and J gave up 13 bases; unmatched junction bases: 12. The CDR3 reads CASSTLDRASSTF. CDR3 sequence (DNA): TGTGCCAGCAGCACTTTGGACAGGGCGAGTTCCACCTTC.

This clonotype was detected a few times. This chain uses TRBV5-1 with TRBJ1-1, with 9 bases identical to TRBD1. V lost 0 bases, J lost 4 bases, and 10 bases stayed unmatched. The CDR3 runs 17 residues. CDR1 SGHRS and CDR2 YFSETQ come from the germline V gene. Written as DNA, the CDR3 is TGCGCCAGCAGCTTGGAATTGGCGGGACAGGGATTCACTGAAGCTTTCTTT. Translating gives CASSLELAGQGFTEAFF.

In its sample, this clonotype was seen many times. The rearrangement links TRBV28 to TRBJ2-1; no definite D call. Germline V gene sequence: CDR1 MDHEN, CDR2 SYDVKM. This CDR3 contains 14 residues. Trimming cost V 7 bases and J 0 bases, with 10 bases left between them. DNA for the CDR3: TGTGCCAGCACGGCTATGGGCTCCTACAATGAGCAGTTCTTC. It is translated as CASTAMGSYNEQFF.